Presented here are 5 T cell receptor beta chains from one specimen sequenced in a study of blood T cell repertoires in COVID-19. Clones were read by immunoSEQ multiplex PCR, and TCRdb kept only the in-frame ones, dropping some. The sample includes under 250,000 clones, under 90% of them seen just once. Source material: peripheral blood. The receptors come from a man aged 50-60 years with COVID-19, enrolled during active disease.

The V gene is TRBV5-1, the J gene TRBJ2-7; the match to TRBD2 covers 12 bases. Germline V gene data show CDR1 as SGHRS and CDR2 as YFSETQ. V dropped 3 bases and J dropped 4; count of bases not matched to a gene: 5. This CDR3 is built from 15 residues. CDR3: CASSSPSGGGYEQYF. The CDR3, as DNA: TGCGCCAGCAGCTCCCCTAGCGGGGGGGGATACGAGCAGTACTTC. The whole variable domain, remainder taken from reference TRBV5-1 and TRBJ2-7, is KAGVTQTPRYLIKTRGQQVTLSCSPISGHRSVSWYQQTPGQGLQFLFEYFSETQRNKGNFPGRFSGRQFSNSRSEMNVSTLELGDSALYLCASSSPSGGGYEQYFGPGTRLTVT.

The V call is TRBV19, the J call TRBJ2-3; D possibly corresponds to TRBD1 (5 bases). Germline CDR1 LNHDA, CDR2 SQIVND (reference sequence). The germline V and J ends were trimmed by 3 bases and 4 bases, with 11 bases remaining between them. The CDR3 runs to 14 residues. DNA for the CDR3: TGTGCCAGTAGTATTTTTAGGGGCTCAGATACGCAGTATTTT. Protein product: CASSIFRGSDTQYF.

The J gene is TRBJ2-3, the V gene TRBV7-2, with TRBD2 matching 10 bases. V dropped 8 bases and J dropped 3; count of bases not matched to a gene: 8. Germline assignment: CDR1 SGHTA and CDR2 FQGNSA. This CDR3 contains 15 residues. The CDR3 is CASALSGGPTDTQYF. Written as DNA, the CDR3 is TGTGCCAGCGCCCTTAGCGGGGGGCCGACAGATACGCAGTATTTT.

The genes are TRBV5-1 and TRBJ2-1, with D maybe TRBD2 (5 bases). CDR1 is SGHRS, CDR2 YFSETQ, per germline. V was shortened by 3 bases and J by 1 base, with 11 bases between the two germline ends. The CDR3 contains 15 residues. CDR3 nucleotide sequence: TGCGCCAGCAGCTCACGAAGCGGTTCCTACAATGAGCAGTTCTTC. Translation gives CASSSRSGSYNEQFF. The full variable domain, rest sourced from reference TRBV5-1 and TRBJ2-1, is KAGVTQTPRYLIKTRGQQVTLSCSPISGHRSVSWYQQTPGQGLQFLFEYFSETQRNKGNFPGRFSGRQFSNSRSEMNVSTLELGDSALYLCASSSRSGSYNEQFFGPGTRLTVL.

The chain joins TRBV30 to TRBJ1-3, with D possibly being TRBD1 (5 bases). Germline V gene lookup returns CDR1 GTSNPN and CDR2 SVGIG (reference sequence). V was clipped by 1 base and J by 13 bases, with 11 bases between them. The CDR3 has 11 amino acids. In DNA form, the CDR3 reads TGTGCCTGGAGTGCTTGGGGGGGAATATATTTT. Translating it yields CAWSAWGGIYF.